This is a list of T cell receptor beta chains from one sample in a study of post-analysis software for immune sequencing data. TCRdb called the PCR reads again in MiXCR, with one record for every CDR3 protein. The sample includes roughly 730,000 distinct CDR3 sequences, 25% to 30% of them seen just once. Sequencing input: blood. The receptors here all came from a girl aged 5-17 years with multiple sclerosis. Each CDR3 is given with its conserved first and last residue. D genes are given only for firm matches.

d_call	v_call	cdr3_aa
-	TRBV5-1	CASSFNRMNTEAFF
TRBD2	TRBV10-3	CAISEGGLAGGLYEQYF
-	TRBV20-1	CSAREGGDEAFF
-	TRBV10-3	CAISRDRSYEQYF
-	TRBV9	CVSSPRGFNYGYTF
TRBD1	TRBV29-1	CSVTNPGQGAKDTEAFF
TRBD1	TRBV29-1	CSALQGARETQYF
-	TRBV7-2	CASSFLLGYGDGYTF
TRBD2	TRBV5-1	CASSQRGTDLYNEQFF
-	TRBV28	CASTPSRQACSEQYF
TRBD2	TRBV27	CASSQRAVRLAGEETQYF
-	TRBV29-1	CSVPSEGGGEQFF
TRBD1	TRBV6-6	CASSYHSPGTVEDTQYF
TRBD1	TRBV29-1	CSVDRTGGTGELFF
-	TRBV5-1	CASSLRMGENSPLHF
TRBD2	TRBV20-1	CSARGLAEHSTDTQYF
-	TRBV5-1	CASSPTGHYGYTF
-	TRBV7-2	CTSSRVTYEQYF